This TCR beta chain was sequenced for a study of CD8 T cells in Susac syndrome. The germline V gene has CDR1 ENHRY and CDR2 SYGVKD. Trimming pared 4 bases from V and 3 bases from J, leaving 17 bases between. This CDR3 is 16 amino acids long. RNA in amounts of 0.5 to 1 ug was reverse transcribed with random hexamers. TCRdb re-analysed the immunoSEQ multiplex PCR reads in MiXCR, keeping a single row per CDR3 protein. The data contain 50,000 to 60,000 distinct CDR3 sequences, about 92% of them singletons. The sequencing input was CD8+ T cells from PBMCs. The gene calls are TRBV10-3 and TRBJ2-3; D remains ambiguous. The TCR originated in a human donor in good health. CDR3 DNA sequence: TGTGCCATCAGTGTGGGTCGGCAGGAAGAAACAGATACGCAGTATTTT. Protein: CAISVGRQEETDTQYF.